Each of the 18 T cell receptor beta chains below was sequenced from the same sample in a study of tumor-infiltrating lymphocytes in primary liver carcinoma. TCR beta cDNA was prepared out of around 460 ng total RNA by means of a constant-region primer. Three nested multiplex PCR rounds of slightly modified ARM-PCR generated TCR beta libraries. A C-beta reverse primer was combined with TRBV1-TRBV30 forward primers in the first two PCR rounds, and each round had 10 cycles. In TCRdb, the multiplex PCR reads were re-called with MiXCR into one record per CDR3 protein. The table shows around 70,000 distinct CDR3 sequences, with roughly three quarters occurring only once. Total RNA and DNA came together from about 21-30 mg of bulk tissue without cell sorting. The sample taken for sequencing was liver tumor tissue from sampling region 4. Subset noted: tumor region T4, right-lateral pole. The receptor set was obtained from a man aged 35 to 55 with primary liver carcinoma and hepatitis B virus infection.

On this clonotype itself: The conserved phenylalanine or tryptophan normally closing the CDR3 is absent here, so this likely arose from a read error. This chain uses TRBV12-3 or TRBV12-4 with TRBJ2-2; D gene uncertain. Trimming took off 7 bases at V and 3 bases at J, with 12 bases between the two ends. The CDR3 is 14 amino acids. The CDR3: CASIESEDTGELFS. CDR3 DNA sequence: TGTGCCAGCATCGAGTCAGAGGACACCGGGGAGCTGTTTTCT.

Concerning this clonotype: One end of the junction varies from germline; a read error may be responsible. V usage is TRBV11-2 and J usage is TRBJ2-5; the D gene is possibly TRBD2 (6 bases). CDR1 SGHAT and CDR2 FQNNGV come from the germline V gene. CDR3 length: 16 amino acids. The DNA of the CDR3 is TGTACCAGCAGACACCGGGACTCGGCCCACCGAGAGACCCAGTACTTC. It specifies CTSRHRDSAHRETQYF.

Notes on this clonotype: A read error may account for a junction end that differs from germline. The chain combines TRBV11-1 with TRBJ2-1; no reliable D call. In germline, CDR1 is SGHAT, CDR2 FQDESV (reference sequence). The CDR3 has 13 residues. This CDR3 reads CAGSLGLVNERFF. The CDR3 nucleotides read TGTGCCGGCAGCTTAGGCCTGGTAAATGAGCGGTTCTTC.

The chain carries TRBV6-5 and TRBJ1-6; D not resolved. V shed 5 bases and J shed 5 bases, with 13 bases lying between them. Germline V lookup: CDR1 MNHEY, CDR2 SVGAGI. The CDR3 contains 15 residues. CDR3 DNA sequence: TGTGCCAGCAGTCGCGGGCGGCCTCATAATTCACCCCTCCACTTT. Translating gives CASSRGRPHNSPLHF.

About this clonotype itself: One base away lies a much larger clone, so this may be a sequencing read error. This chain links TRBV6-2 or TRBV6-3 with TRBJ2-1, with 7 positions matching TRBD2. The CDR3 has 15 amino acids. Per the germline V gene, CDR1 is MNHEY and CDR2 is SVGEGT. CDR3 in DNA: TGTACCGGCAGTGAACTAGCGCCCGGTAGCAATGAGCAGTTCTTC. Translating gives CTGSELAPGSNEQFF.

In the case of this clonotype: The germline gene is not matched at one end of the junction; a read error may be the cause. The J gene is TRBJ2-7, the V gene TRBV10-1; 8 nucleotides align to TRBD2. The germline gives CDR1 WNHNN, CDR2 SYGVQD (reference sequence). The CDR3 is made up of 14 amino acids. The CDR3 coding sequence is TGCGCCAGCGGTGAGTCCGCGGGAGGCGACGAGGAGTACTTC. This translates into CASGESAGGDEEYF.

The chain joins TRBV28 to TRBJ2-7; D is perhaps TRBD1 (5 bases). Germline V CDR1 and CDR2: MDHEN, SYDVKM. The CDR3 consists of 15 residues. V lost 5 bases to trimming and J lost 12 bases, with 26 bases between them. In DNA, the CDR3 is TGTGCCAGCAGTCGTATAGGAAGGGTTGAATCAGGGCGGTACTTC. Its protein is CASSRIGRVESGRYF.

The chain carries TRBV28 and TRBJ1-2; weak D call: TRBD1 (6 bases). The CDR3 covers 16 residues. V was shortened by 2 bases and J by 4 bases, with 17 bases between the two germline ends. Looked up from germline, CDR1 is MDHEN and CDR2 is SYDVKM. The CDR3 sequence: CASSLKRTVLLYGYTF. The CDR3 DNA sequence: TGTGCCAGCAGTTTAAAGAGGACAGTCCTACTCTATGGCTACACCTTC.

Worth noting for this clonotype: At one boundary the junction diverges from the germline segment, which might be a read error. V and J are TRBV28 and TRBJ2-5, with 13 nucleotides matching TRBD2. The CDR3 totals 16 residues. Germline-derived CDR1 and CDR2 are MDHEN and SYDVKM. CDR3 amino acids: CTSGLRLAGGEWTQYF. The CDR3 DNA reads as TGTACCAGCGGTTTGAGACTAGCGGGAGGCGAATGGACCCAGTACTTC. Full variable domain (rest looked up from reference TRBV28 and TRBJ2-5): DVKVTQSSRYLVKRTGEKVFLECVQDMDHENMFWYRQDPGLGLRLIYFSYDVKMKEKGDIPEGYSVSREKKERFSLILESASTNQTSMYLCTSGLRLAGGEWTQYFGPGTRLLVL.

The table lists this clonotype with a count of one. A junction boundary mismatches the germline segment, possibly from a read error. The CDR3 nucleotides are TGCGCCAGGAGCCCAACACCACTAGCGGGACGAGATACGCAGTATTTT. Its protein is CARSPTPLAGRDTQYF. The chain links TRBV4-1 to TRBJ2-3; 10 bases agree with TRBD2. The germline V gene encodes CDR1 MGHRA and CDR2 YSYEKL. The CDR3 loop spans 16 amino acids.

To note about this clonotype: Relative to the germline gene, one junction end is altered; a read error may explain this. The J gene is TRBJ1-2, the V gene TRBV29-1; D uncertain. Germline loops: CDR1 SQVTM, CDR2 ANQGSEA. The CDR3 length is 13 residues. Written as DNA, the CDR3 is TGCAGCGTCCTATCGCCCCGCTACGTTGGCTACATCTTC. Amino acid sequence: CSVLSPRYVGYIF.

Points on this clonotype: At one boundary the junction diverges from the germline segment, which might be a read error. This rearrangement joins TRBV7-9 to TRBJ2-1; 10 nucleotides align to TRBD2. This CDR3 has 15 residues. From germline, CDR1 is SEHNR and CDR2 FQNEAQ (reference sequence). DNA of the CDR3: TGTGCCGGCAGCCTCCCGGGTAGCGGGAGGAATGAGCAGTTCTTC. Translation: CAGSLPGSGRNEQFF.

In its sample, this clonotype was seen many times. The J gene is TRBJ2-7, the V gene TRBV4-1, with D possibly being TRBD2 (6 bases). Germline loops: CDR1 MGHRA, CDR2 YSYEKL. The CDR3 covers 13 residues. Trimming cost V 3 bases and J 1 base, with 7 bases left between them. CDR3: CASSHGGSYEQYF. As DNA, the CDR3 is TGCGCCAGCAGCCACGGGGGTTCCTACGAGCAGTACTTC.

Remarks on this clonotype: A junction end diverges from the germline sequence, so it may reflect a read error. The chain uses TRBV10-3 and TRBJ1-5; 11 nucleotides line up with TRBD1. There are 14 residues in the CDR3. Germline loops: CDR1 ENHRY, CDR2 SYGVKD. The chain's CDR3 is CATSGTGGGQPQHF. As DNA, the CDR3 is TGCGCCACCAGCGGGACAGGGGGAGGACAGCCCCAGCATTTT.

Note on this clonotype: The junction differs from germline at one of its ends, possibly a read error. This chain joins TRBV6-1 and TRBJ2-7; 7 bases align to TRBD1. Looked up from germline, CDR1 is MNHNS and CDR2 is SASEGT. This CDR3 is built from 15 residues. CDR3 nucleotides: TGTGACAGCAGTGAGTCCGGGACAGCGTCCTATGAGCAGTACTTC. Translating gives CDSSESGTASYEQYF.

A word on this clonotype: At one boundary the junction diverges from the germline segment, which might be a read error. This rearrangement joins TRBV11-2 to TRBJ2-1, with D uncertain. The CDR3 runs 15 residues. CDR1 is SGHAT and CDR2 is FQNNGV in the germline V gene. The CDR3 nucleotides read TGTGCCATCGGGCAAGACCAGCCATCCTACGATGAGCAGGTCTTC. It codes for CAIGQDQPSYDEQVF.

This clonotype was counted ten times or more. V gene TRBV6-5 combines with J gene TRBJ1-2; TRBD1 agrees at 7 bases. The J segment lost 7 bases and the V segment lost 6 bases, leaving 8 bases of the junction unmatched. This CDR3 comprises 13 residues. From germline, CDR1 is MNHEY and CDR2 SVGAGI. CDR3: CASRGQLRGGYTF. In nucleotides, the CDR3 is TGTGCCAGCAGGGGACAGCTTCGGGGTGGCTACACCTTC.

This clonotype showed up many times. This sequence joins TRBV10-3 and TRBJ2-1; 9 bases agree with TRBD2. Germline V gene data show CDR1 as ENHRY and CDR2 as SYGVKD. The length of the CDR3 is 15 residues. J was trimmed by 6 bases and V by 7 bases; bases with no gene match: 10. CDR3 amino acids: CAINSVTSGINEQFF. Here the CDR3 DNA reads TGTGCCATCAATTCAGTGACTAGCGGCATCAATGAGCAGTTCTTC.